The following is a T cell receptor (beta chain) sequence with its context. Its antigen is currently unknown. Each replicate PCR on the sorted subsets used 150 to 200 ng DNA (around 30,000 T cell genomes). Here immunoSEQ multiplex PCR was the method, and the copy in TCRdb shows in-frame clones only, minus some. Of under 1,900,000 clones in the sample, 98% were seen once. This specimen comes from a study of shared clonotypes between healthy human individuals. Broader study findings: Naive subsets tended to show greater estimated richness than memory subsets.

Germline V gene data show CDR1 as SGHTA and CDR2 as FQGTGA. The CDR3 extends over 16 amino acids. V shed 5 bases and J 2 bases; nucleotides not matched to a gene: 9. The chain carries TRBV7-3 and TRBJ2-1, with 7 bases identical to TRBD2. This TCR was recovered from a man under 40 in good health. Sequenced material: naive CD4+ T cells sorted from blood. Sample subset: CD45RA+ positively selected. The CDR3 sequence: CASSARREWAYNEQFF. The CDR3 DNA reads as TGTGCCAGCAGCGCTCGGCGGGAGTGGGCCTACAATGAGCAGTTCTTC.